Sequencing of this TCR beta chain was carried out in a study of cytomegalovirus exposure and HLA in healthy donors. Study overall: In a previous analysis, 120 million or so unique TCR beta sequences were found from 150 million to 200 million T cells.

Study conclusions and caveats: Researchers counted about 150 TCR beta chains as cytomegalovirus-associated. With later analysis, a missense DCLRE1C variant became linked to TCR beta V- and J-gene trimming. A classifier reportedly called cytomegalovirus status with high sensitivity and specificity.

Primers included in the PCR were 60 Vbeta and 13 Jbeta primers. Using immunoSEQ multiplex PCR, the repertoire was profiled, and TCRdb retains in-frame clones only, with some absent. The repertoire holds about 200,000 clones, around 80% seen once, with about 3.8% in the top ten. The CDR3 has 12 residues. The germline V gene encodes CDR1 ENHRY and CDR2 SYGVKD. To note about this clone: Its specificity is not known.

The specimen sequenced was PBMCs. The chain couples TRBV10-3 to TRBJ2-5; tentatively, D is TRBD1 (5 bases). The end of the DNA is better explained by TRBJ2-7, so the J call may be wrong. The clonotype originates from a male donor in good health and CMV-seronegative. For the CDR3, the DNA is TGTGCCACCTCCTCCAGGGTAAACGAGCAGTACTTC. Translating gives CATSSRVNEQYF.